This TCR beta chain was documented in a study of shared T cell receptors in the human thymus (dated by TCRdb to the early 2020s). In terms of the full investigation: The study examined how self-reactive, shared T-cell receptor alpha chains are generated in the human thymus.

In this sample, this clone turned up once. No antigen is known for it. No base quality information exists; no much larger clone differs at one position. The library came from the immunoSEQ multiplex PCR assay. Entries here come from immuneACCESS through TCRdb and include only in-frame sequences with V and J called. Some clones fail to appear in such tables; in the studies checked, an unresolved V gene covers under half of the shortfall, and the cause of the remainder is unknown. The sample contains 500,000 to 550,000 clones, 75% to 80% of them found a single time. The ten most abundant clones make up roughly 0.013% of the sample. Trimmed from V: 8 bases; trimmed from J: 8 bases; junction bases lacking a gene match: 15. From the cysteine up to the phenylalanine, the CDR3 has a length of 15 residues. The CDR3 DNA has 45 bases and is translated from base 1. The germline V gene sets CDR1 to SGHRS and CDR2 to YFSETQ.

A further study also used this sample, focusing on human thymus T cells. That second report states: In Finland, the donors were immunologically healthy infants who were having open corrective cardiac surgery for congenital heart defects. Thymus tissue was obtained as surgical resects removed during corrective cardiac surgery. V and J gene segment usage appeared biased in both thymic and peripheral blood repertoires. According to the related research, thymic TCR repertoires were highly overlapping among unrelated individuals. TCR alpha and beta repertoires from fewer than ten infant thymus samples and four related peripheral blood samples were characterized in the study. The cohort included over five male and two female infants, with donor ages spanning 7 to 244 days. Thymocytes were freed from the tissue by mechanical means and kept at -70 degrees C as pellets of roughly 8.5-31 million cells. A QIAsymphony instrument was used to extract genomic DNA from frozen cell pellets. Using the immunoSEQ multiplex PCR assay, the TCRB and TCRAD loci were amplified from a standardized quantity of quality-controlled genomic DNA. Amplicons spanned the V(D)J region at a length sufficient to cover the CDR3 and identify V and J genes. Through the commercial immunoSEQ service, the amplicons were sequenced on an Illumina platform. Corrections for primer bias and sequencing errors followed previously described methods, while TCRAD and TCRB definitions were based on the IMGT database. Analysis of the repertoires was done with immunoSEQ Analyzer 3.0 and VDJTools and included basic statistics, V/J segment usage, diversity estimates, rarefaction and pairwise overlap. To estimate diversity, the Chao1, ChaoE, Efron-Thisted, Shannon and inverse Simpson indices were applied, and diversity was also estimated on datasets down-sampled to the smallest sample. For repertoire overlap, CDR3 nucleotide sequence, V gene and J gene had to match strictly, and clustering was done by Jaccard-based multidimensional scaling. On average, about 730,000 unique TCRB clonotypes were obtained from thymus samples, compared with 75,000 to 90,000 from blood samples.

The chain links TRBV5-1 with TRBJ2-1, with 8 central nucleotides matching TRBD1. Sequencing was done on a sample of thymocytes. This sequence was found in a boy under two years old with a congenital heart defect. Donor details come from another sample of the same person, matched by shared clones. The bases are TGCGCCAGGGATGACCGGGACAGGCTTTGGGATGAGCAGTTCTTC. It encodes CARDDRDRLWDEQFF.